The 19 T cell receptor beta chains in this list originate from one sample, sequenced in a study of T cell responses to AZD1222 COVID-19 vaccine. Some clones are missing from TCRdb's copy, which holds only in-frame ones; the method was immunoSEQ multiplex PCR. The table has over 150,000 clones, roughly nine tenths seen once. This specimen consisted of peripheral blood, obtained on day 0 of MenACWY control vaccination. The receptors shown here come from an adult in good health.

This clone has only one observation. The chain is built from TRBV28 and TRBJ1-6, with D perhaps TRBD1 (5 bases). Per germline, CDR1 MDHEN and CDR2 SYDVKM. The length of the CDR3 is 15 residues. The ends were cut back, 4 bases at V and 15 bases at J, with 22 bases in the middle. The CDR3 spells CASSSGSGKKSVLHF. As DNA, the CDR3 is TGTGCCAGCAGTTCGGGGTCAGGGAAGAAGTCTGTCCTCCACTTT.

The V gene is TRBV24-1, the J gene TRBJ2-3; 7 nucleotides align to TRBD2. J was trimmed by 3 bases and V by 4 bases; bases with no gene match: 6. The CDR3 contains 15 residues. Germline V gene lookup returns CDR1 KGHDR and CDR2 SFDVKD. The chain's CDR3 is CATSDPPGGTDTQYF. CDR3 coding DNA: TGTGCCACCAGTGACCCGCCCGGGGGGACAGATACGCAGTATTTT.

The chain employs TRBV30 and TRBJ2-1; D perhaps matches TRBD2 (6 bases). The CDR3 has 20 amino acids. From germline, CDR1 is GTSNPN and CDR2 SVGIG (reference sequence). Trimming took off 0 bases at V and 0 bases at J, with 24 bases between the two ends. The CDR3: CAWSVVVGSAKYSSYNEQFF. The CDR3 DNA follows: TGTGCCTGGAGTGTAGTGGTCGGGAGCGCAAAGTATAGCTCCTACAATGAGCAGTTCTTC. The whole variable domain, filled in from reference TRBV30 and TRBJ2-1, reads SQTIHQWPATLVQPVGSPLSLECTVEGTSNPNLYWYRQAAGRGLQLLFYSVGIGQISSEVPQNLSASRPQDRQFILSSKKLLLSDSGFYLCAWSVVVGSAKYSSYNEQFFGPGTRLTVL.

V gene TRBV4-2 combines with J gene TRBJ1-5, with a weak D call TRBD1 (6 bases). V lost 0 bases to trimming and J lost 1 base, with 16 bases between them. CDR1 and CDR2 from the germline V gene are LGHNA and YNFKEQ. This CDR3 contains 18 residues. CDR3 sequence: CASSQDLRGQSSNQPQHF. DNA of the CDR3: TGTGCCAGCAGCCAAGATCTCCGAGGACAGTCGAGCAATCAGCCCCAGCATTTT.

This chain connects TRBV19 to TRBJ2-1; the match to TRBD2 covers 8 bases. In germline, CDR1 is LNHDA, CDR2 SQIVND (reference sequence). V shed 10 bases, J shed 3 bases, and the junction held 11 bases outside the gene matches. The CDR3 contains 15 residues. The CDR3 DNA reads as TGTGCCACGCAGGGGAGCGGGAGCGGCTACAATGAGCAGTTCTTC. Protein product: CATQGSGSGYNEQFF. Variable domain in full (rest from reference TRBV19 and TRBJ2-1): DGGITQSPKYLFRKEGQNVTLSCEQNLNHDAMYWYRQDPGQGLRLIYYSQIVNDFQKGDIAEGYSVSREKKESFPLTVTSAQKNPTAFYLCATQGSGSGYNEQFFGPGTRLTVL.

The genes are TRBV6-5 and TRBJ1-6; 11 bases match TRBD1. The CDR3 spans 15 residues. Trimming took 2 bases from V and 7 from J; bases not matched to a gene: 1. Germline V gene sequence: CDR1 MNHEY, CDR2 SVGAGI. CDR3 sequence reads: CASSYGTGGNSPLHF. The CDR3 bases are TGTGCCAGCAGTTACGGGACAGGGGGGAATTCACCCCTCCACTTT.

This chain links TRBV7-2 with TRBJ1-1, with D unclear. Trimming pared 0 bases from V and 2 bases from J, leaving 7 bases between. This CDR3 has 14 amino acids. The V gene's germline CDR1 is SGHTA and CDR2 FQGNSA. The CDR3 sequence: CASSLATGNTEAFF. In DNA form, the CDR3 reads TGTGCCAGCAGCTTAGCCACCGGCAACACTGAAGCTTTCTTT.

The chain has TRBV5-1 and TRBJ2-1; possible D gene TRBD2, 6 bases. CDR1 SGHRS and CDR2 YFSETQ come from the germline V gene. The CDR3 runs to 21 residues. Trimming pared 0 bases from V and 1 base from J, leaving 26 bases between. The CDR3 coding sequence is TGCGCCAGCAGCTTGGCCAGGATCTGGCGGGAAACGTCTACATCCTACAATGAGCAGTTCTTC. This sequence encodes CASSLARIWRETSTSYNEQFF.

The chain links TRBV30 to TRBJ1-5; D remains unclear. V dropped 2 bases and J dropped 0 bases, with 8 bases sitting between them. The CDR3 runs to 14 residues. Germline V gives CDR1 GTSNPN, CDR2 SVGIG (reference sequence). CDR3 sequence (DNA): TGTGCCTGGAGTCCCCAGAATAGCAATCAGCCCCAGCATTTT. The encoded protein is CAWSPQNSNQPQHF.

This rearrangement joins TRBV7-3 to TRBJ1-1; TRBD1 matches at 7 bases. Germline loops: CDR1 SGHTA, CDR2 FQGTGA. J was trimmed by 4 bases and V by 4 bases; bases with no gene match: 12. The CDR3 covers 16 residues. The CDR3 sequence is CASSSSTGTGVTEAFF. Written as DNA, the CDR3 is TGTGCCAGCAGCTCCTCGACAGGGACGGGGGTCACTGAAGCTTTCTTT.

The CDR3 spells CASQSGVSYNEQFF. The CDR3, as DNA: TGTGCCTCTCAAAGCGGGGTCTCCTACAATGAGCAGTTCTTC. The chain carries TRBV30 and TRBJ2-1; TRBD2 aligns across 7 bases. From germline, CDR1 is GTSNPN and CDR2 SVGIG (reference sequence). CDR3 length: 14 residues. V dropped 7 bases and J dropped 0; count of bases not matched to a gene: 6.

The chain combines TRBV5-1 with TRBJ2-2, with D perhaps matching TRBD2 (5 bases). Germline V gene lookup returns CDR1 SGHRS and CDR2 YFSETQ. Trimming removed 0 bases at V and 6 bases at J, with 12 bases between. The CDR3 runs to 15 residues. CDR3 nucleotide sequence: TGCGCCAGCAGCTTGGCCGAAGGACTGGCCGGGGAGCTGTTTTTT. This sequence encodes CASSLAEGLAGELFF.

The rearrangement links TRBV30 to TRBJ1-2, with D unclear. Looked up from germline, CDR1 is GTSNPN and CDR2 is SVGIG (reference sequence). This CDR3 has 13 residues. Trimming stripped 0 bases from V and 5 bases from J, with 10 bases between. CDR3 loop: CAWSVRASYGYTF. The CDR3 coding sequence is TGTGCCTGGAGTGTACGTGCCTCATATGGCTACACCTTC.

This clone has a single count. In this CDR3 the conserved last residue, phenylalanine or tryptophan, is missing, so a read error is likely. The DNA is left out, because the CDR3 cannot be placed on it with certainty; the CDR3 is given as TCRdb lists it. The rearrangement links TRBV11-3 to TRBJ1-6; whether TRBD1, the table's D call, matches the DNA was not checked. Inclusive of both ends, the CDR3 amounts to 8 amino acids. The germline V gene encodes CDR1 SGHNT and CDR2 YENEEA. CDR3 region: CASRGRPL.

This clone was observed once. In DNA, the CDR3 is TGTGCCAGCAGGCATCAGGGAGACGAGCAGTACTTC. Translating it yields CASRHQGDEQYF. This rearrangement joins TRBV28 to TRBJ2-7; D is possibly TRBD1 or TRBD2 (5 bases each). The length of the CDR3 is 12 residues. The germline V gene encodes CDR1 MDHEN and CDR2 SYDVKM. With 6 bases removed from V and 5 bases from J, the gap between germline ends came to 11 bases.

The CDR3 DNA follows: TGTGCCAGCTCACCTCGTGCGGGACACCCTAGCACAGATACGCAGTATTTT. Protein: CASSPRAGHPSTDTQYF. The chain employs TRBV18 and TRBJ2-3, with D perhaps TRBD1 or TRBD2 (6 bases each). This CDR3 is built from 17 residues. Germline CDR1 KGHSH, CDR2 LQKENI. With 3 bases removed from V and 0 bases from J, the gap between germline ends came to 16 bases.

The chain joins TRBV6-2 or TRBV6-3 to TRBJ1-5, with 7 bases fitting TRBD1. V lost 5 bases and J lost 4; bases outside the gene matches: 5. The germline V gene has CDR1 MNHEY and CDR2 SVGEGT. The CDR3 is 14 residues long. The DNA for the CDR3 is TGTGCCAGCAGTCGACAGGGCACGAATCAGCCCCAGCATTTT. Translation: CASSRQGTNQPQHF.

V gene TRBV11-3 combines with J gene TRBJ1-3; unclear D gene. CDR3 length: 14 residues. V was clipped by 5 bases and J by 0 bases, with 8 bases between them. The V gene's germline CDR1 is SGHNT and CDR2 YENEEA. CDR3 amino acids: CASSPSLSGNTIYF. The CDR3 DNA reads TGTGCCAGCAGCCCCTCCCTCTCTGGAAACACCATATATTTT.

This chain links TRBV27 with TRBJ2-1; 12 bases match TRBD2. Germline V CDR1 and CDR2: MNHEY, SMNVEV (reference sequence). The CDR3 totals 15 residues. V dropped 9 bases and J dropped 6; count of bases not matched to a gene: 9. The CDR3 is CASFPTSGSINEQFF. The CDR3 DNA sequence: TGTGCCAGTTTTCCGACTAGCGGGAGTATCAATGAGCAGTTCTTC.